These T cell receptor beta chains were read from a single sample in a study of T cell responses to AZD1222 COVID-19 vaccine. Sequencing used immunoSEQ multiplex PCR; TCRdb keeps in-frame clones, though not all of them. Seen here are over 120,000 clones, roughly nine tenths observed once, and the top ten hold more than 1.5%. This material consisted of peripheral blood, taken on day 0 of AZD1222 vaccination. These receptor sequences come from an adult in good health. Each CDR3 is given with its conserved first and last residue. The D gene is left open where the match is weak. Size is stated for part of the rows, as once, few or many counts, or as a class when the clone is expanded.

v_call,clone_size,j_call,d_call,cdr3_length,cdr3_aa,cdr3_nt
TRBV24-1,NA,TRBJ1-5,NA,14,CATKGQYSNQPQHF,TGTGCCACCAAAGGACAATATAGCAATCAGCCCCAGCATTTT
TRBV27,NA,TRBJ1-4,TRBD1,15,CASGRGGNRNEKLFF,TGTGCCAGCGGGCGAGGGGGCAATCGAAATGAAAAACTGTTTTTT
TRBV30,NA,TRBJ1-5,NA,15,CAWTRTGTSNQPQHF,TGTGCCTGGACGCGAACCGGGACAAGCAATCAGCCCCAGCATTTT
TRBV5-4,NA,TRBJ2-2,NA,15,CASSSMGGEVGELFF,TGTGCCAGCAGCTCGATGGGGGGAGAGGTCGGGGAGCTGTTTTTT
TRBV7-9,NA,TRBJ1-1,NA,16,CASSLVVEGGAFEAFF,TGTGCCAGCAGCTTAGTAGTGGAAGGGGGAGCGTTTGAAGCTTTCTTT
TRBV7-8,NA,TRBJ2-7,NA,18,CASSSRTGLGIMGNEQYF,TGTGCCAGCAGCTCCCGAACGGGACTGGGAATTATGGGCAACGAGCAGTACTTC
TRBV30,NA,TRBJ1-2,NA,13,CAWALGINYGYTF,TGTGCCTGGGCCCTGGGCATCAACTATGGCTACACCTTC
TRBV30,NA,TRBJ2-2,TRBD1,14,CAWDRDRNTGELFF,TGTGCCTGGGACCGGGACAGGAACACCGGGGAGCTGTTTTTT
TRBV30,NA,TRBJ1-4,NA,15,CAWKRTRGPTEKLFF,TGTGCCTGGAAAAGGACCCGGGGCCCCACGGAAAAACTGTTTTTT
TRBV9,NA,TRBJ1-2,TRBD1,18,CASSGTGGRDKTVGGYTF,TGTGCCAGCAGCGGGACAGGGGGCCGTGATAAAACAGTGGGTGGCTACACCTTC
TRBV5-1,few,TRBJ1-1,NA,14,CASSLGGGYTEAFF,TGCGCCAGCAGCTTGGGGGGAGGGTACACTGAAGCTTTCTTT
TRBV30,NA,TRBJ1-1,TRBD1,14,CAWRLTGEATKAFF,TGTGCCTGGAGACTGACAGGGGAAGCGACTAAAGCTTTCTTT
TRBV21-1,NA,TRBJ1-3,NA,12,CASREGGNTIYF,TGTGCCAGCCGGGAGGGAGGAAACACCATATATTTT
TRBV6-5,NA,TRBJ2-2,NA,16,CASSYSRDRSTGELFF,TGTGCCAGCAGTTACTCCAGGGATCGTAGCACCGGGGAGCTGTTTTTT
TRBV19,NA,TRBJ2-7,TRBD1,11,CASGQGYEQYF,TGTGCCAGTGGACAGGGCTACGAGCAGTACTTC
TRBV2,NA,TRBJ1-1,NA,15,CASSEGQIMNTEAFF,TGTGCCAGCAGTGAAGGGCAGATAATGAACACTGAAGCTTTCTTT
TRBV18,NA,TRBJ2-3,NA,13,CASSPLDTDTQYF,TGTGCCAGCTCACCTCTTGACACAGATACGCAGTATTTT
TRBV11-2,NA,TRBJ1-1,NA,15,CASSFRGGKRTEAFF,TGTGCCAGCAGCTTTCGTGGAGGTAAACGCACTGAAGCTTTCTTT
TRBV10-3,few,TRBJ2-3,TRBD2,15,CAISTSGGTVDTQYF,TGTGCCATCAGCACTAGCGGGGGGACCGTGGATACGCAGTATTTT
TRBV7-9,NA,TRBJ1-5,TRBD1,17,CASSLGQGSYSNQPQHF,TGTGCCAGCAGCTTAGGACAGGGGTCTTATAGCAATCAGCCCCAGCATTTT
TRBV18,NA,TRBJ2-1,NA,14,CASSPGSGRNEQFF,TGTGCCAGCTCACCAGGCTCAGGGCGCAATGAGCAGTTCTTC
TRBV6-4,NA,TRBJ2-7,NA,18,CASSDSRAAPSSSYEQYF,TGTGCCAGCAGTGACTCGAGAGCGGCACCTAGCAGCTCCTACGAGCAGTACTTC
TRBV11-2,NA,TRBJ2-5,NA,14,CASSHGYDQETQYF,TGTGCCAGCAGCCACGGCTACGACCAAGAGACCCAGTACTTC
TRBV30,NA,TRBJ2-1,TRBD2,18,CAWSGGGASGRRYNEQFF,TGTGCCTGGAGTGGCGGTGGGGCTAGCGGGAGGAGGTACAATGAGCAGTTCTTC
TRBV7-9,NA,TRBJ1-3,NA,12,CASSPDWNTIYF,TGTGCCAGCAGCCCGGACTGGAACACCATATATTTT
TRBV28,NA,TRBJ1-5,TRBD1,15,CASSPTGARNQPQHF,TGTGCCAGCAGCCCTACAGGGGCCCGCAATCAGCCCCAGCATTTT
TRBV19,once,TRBJ1-5,TRBD1,14,CASSPGGNNQPQHF,TGTGCCAGTAGTCCAGGGGGAAACAATCAGCCCCAGCATTTT
TRBV7-2,NA,TRBJ1-6,TRBD1,16,CASSNYGQGPNSPLHF,TGTGCCAGCAGCAATTACGGACAGGGCCCTAATTCACCCCTCCACTTT
TRBV4-1,NA,TRBJ1-4,NA,15,CASSRGGTTNEKLFF,TGCGCCAGCAGCCGGGGGGGAACAACTAATGAAAAACTGTTTTTT
TRBV30,NA,TRBJ2-7,TRBD1,12,CAWDDRVYEQYF,TGTGCCTGGGACGACAGGGTATACGAGCAGTACTTC
TRBV28,once,TRBJ2-5,NA,15,CASRGRERPQETQYF,TGTGCCAGCAGGGGGCGAGAGCGACCCCAAGAGACCCAGTACTTC
TRBV4-1,NA,TRBJ1-5,TRBD1,15,CASSQADRENQPQHF,TGCGCCAGCAGCCAAGCGGACAGGGAGAATCAGCCCCAGCATTTT
TRBV14,NA,TRBJ1-1,TRBD1,15,CASSPRQGLNTEAFF,TGTGCCAGCAGCCCGAGACAGGGGCTAAACACTGAAGCTTTCTTT
TRBV4-1,NA,TRBJ1-2,NA,14,CASSLGEGNYGYTF,TGCGCCAGCAGCCTCGGGGAGGGAAACTATGGCTACACCTTC
TRBV5-8,NA,TRBJ2-3,TRBD1,15,CASSLGQGASDTQYF,TGTGCCAGCAGCTTGGGACAGGGGGCGTCAGATACGCAGTATTTT
TRBV7-2,NA,TRBJ2-1,TRBD2,14,CASQSSGVSNEQFF,TGTGCCAGCCAGTCTAGCGGGGTTAGCAATGAGCAGTTCTTC
TRBV18,few,TRBJ2-2,NA,15,CASSPPGLNTGELFF,TGTGCCAGCTCACCCCCGGGGCTGAACACCGGGGAGCTGTTTTTT
TRBV30,NA,TRBJ1-5,TRBD1,16,CAWRVGTGSPRQPQHF,TGTGCCTGGAGAGTTGGGACAGGCAGTCCCCGGCAGCCCCAGCATTTT
TRBV7-8,NA,TRBJ1-5,NA,19,CASSFGGRNEDYSNQPQHF,TGTGCCAGCAGCTTCGGGGGTAGGAACGAGGACTATAGCAATCAGCCCCAGCATTTT
TRBV11-2,NA,TRBJ2-3,NA,15,CASSPPGPYTDTQYF,TGTGCCAGCAGCCCGCCGGGACCCTACACAGATACGCAGTATTTT
TRBV7-3,NA,TRBJ2-1,TRBD2,17,CASSLRGLAGVADEQFF,TGTGCCAGCAGCTTACGGGGACTAGCGGGAGTTGCGGATGAGCAGTTCTTC
TRBV4-1,NA,TRBJ1-4,NA,17,CASSQELTARPNEKLFF,TGCGCCAGCAGCCAAGAATTGACGGCTCGGCCTAATGAAAAACTGTTTTTT
TRBV5-6,once,TRBJ2-1,NA,15,CASSWGVGSYNEQFF,TGTGCCAGCAGCTGGGGCGTCGGGTCCTACAATGAGCAGTTCTTC
TRBV21-1,NA,TRBJ1-5,NA,18,CASSKANGTGGFYQPQHF,TGTGCCAGCAGCAAAGCGAACGGGACAGGGGGCTTTTATCAGCCCCAGCATTTT
TRBV14,NA,TRBJ2-1,NA,14,CASSLAGSYNEQFF,TGTGCCAGCAGCCTAGCAGGGTCCTACAATGAGCAGTTCTTC
TRBV7-8,NA,TRBJ1-5,TRBD1,14,CASTGTGLGQPQHF,TGTGCCAGCACCGGGACAGGGCTAGGGCAGCCCCAGCATTTT
TRBV6-5,NA,TRBJ1-1,NA,15,CASSYGSMAFGEAFF,TGTGCCAGCAGTTACGGGTCGATGGCGTTCGGGGAAGCTTTCTTT
TRBV28,NA,TRBJ1-2,NA,12,CASSSDSYGYTF,TGTGCCAGCAGTTCGGACAGCTATGGCTACACCTTC
TRBV7-2,NA,TRBJ2-1,NA,15,CASSLGVPSYNEQFF,TGTGCCAGCAGCTTAGGAGTGCCTTCCTACAATGAGCAGTTCTTC
TRBV5-6,NA,TRBJ2-7,NA,13,CASSLGGPYEQYF,TGTGCCAGCAGTCTCGGGGGCCCCTACGAGCAGTACTTC
TRBV9,NA,TRBJ2-7,TRBD1,14,CASSPGTDSYEQYF,TGTGCCAGCAGCCCCGGGACAGACTCCTACGAGCAGTACTTC
TRBV15,NA,TRBJ2-5,NA,18,CATSRERSSDTGRETQYF,TGTGCCACCAGCAGAGAAAGGTCTAGCGATACAGGCCGAGAGACCCAGTACTTC
TRBV4-2,once,TRBJ2-7,NA,18,CASSQDNFSGAGRRVQYF,TGTGCCAGCAGCCAAGACAATTTCTCGGGGGCGGGAAGGAGGGTGCAGTACTTC
TRBV10-2,NA,TRBJ1-2,NA,15,CASSERLRADYGYTF,TGCGCCAGCAGTGAGAGGCTACGGGCTGACTATGGCTACACCTTC
TRBV5-4,NA,TRBJ2-5,TRBD1,15,CASSLSGTGDETQYF,TGTGCCAGCAGTTTATCCGGGACAGGGGATGAGACCCAGTACTTC
TRBV4-1,NA,TRBJ1-2,TRBD1,14,CASSLGQGTYGYTF,TGCGCCAGCAGCCTCGGACAGGGGACTTATGGCTACACCTTC
TRBV18,NA,TRBJ2-2,TRBD2,17,CASSPATSGTNTGELFF,TGTGCCAGCTCACCTGCGACTAGCGGGACGAACACCGGGGAGCTGTTTTTT
TRBV18,few,TRBJ2-1,TRBD1,14,CASSPLGQVGEQFF,TGTGCCAGCTCACCACTTGGACAGGTTGGAGAGCAGTTCTTC
TRBV5-1,NA,TRBJ2-5,TRBD2,17,CASSRSGRAGGQETQYF,TGCGCCAGCAGCCGCTCAGGGAGAGCGGGGGGGCAAGAGACCCAGTACTTC
TRBV19,once,TRBJ1-4,NA,11,CASSIGEKLFF,TGTGCCAGTAGTATTGGTGAAAAACTGTTTTTT